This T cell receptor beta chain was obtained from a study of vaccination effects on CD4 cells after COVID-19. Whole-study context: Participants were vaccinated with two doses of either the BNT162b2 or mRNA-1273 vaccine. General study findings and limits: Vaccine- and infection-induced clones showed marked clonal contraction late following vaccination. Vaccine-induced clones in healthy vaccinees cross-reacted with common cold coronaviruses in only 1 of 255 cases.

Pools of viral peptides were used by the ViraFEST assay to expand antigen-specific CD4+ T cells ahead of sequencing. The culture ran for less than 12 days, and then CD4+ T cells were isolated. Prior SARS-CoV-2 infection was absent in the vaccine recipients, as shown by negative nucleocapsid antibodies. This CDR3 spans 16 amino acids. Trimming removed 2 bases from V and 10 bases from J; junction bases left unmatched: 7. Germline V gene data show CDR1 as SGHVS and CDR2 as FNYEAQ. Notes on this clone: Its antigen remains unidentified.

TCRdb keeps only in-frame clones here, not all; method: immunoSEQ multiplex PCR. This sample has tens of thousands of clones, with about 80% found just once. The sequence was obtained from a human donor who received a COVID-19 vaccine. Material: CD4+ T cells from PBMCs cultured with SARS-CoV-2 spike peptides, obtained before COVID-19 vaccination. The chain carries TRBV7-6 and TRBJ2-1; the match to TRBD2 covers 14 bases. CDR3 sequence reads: CASSLQTSGGAGEQFF. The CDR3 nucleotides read TGTGCCAGCAGCTTACAGACTAGCGGGGGGGCCGGAGAGCAGTTCTTC. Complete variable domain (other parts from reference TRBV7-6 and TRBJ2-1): GAGVSQSPRYKVTKRGQDVALRCDPISGHVSLYWYRQALGQGPEFLTYFNYEAQQDKSGLPNDRFSAERPEGSISTLTIQRTEQRDSAMYRCASSLQTSGGAGEQFFGPGTRLTVL.